One and the same sample provided the 11 T cell receptor beta chains below, sequenced in a study of TIL therapy for anti-PD-1-resistant metastatic lung cancer. This was the immunoSEQ v3 assay. Assay used: immunoSEQ multiplex PCR; TCRdb lists only in-frame clones, some missing. Of 60,000 or so clones listed, roughly 69% are singletons. Sample time point: pre-treatment sample, taken before nivolumab and TIL therapy. Sequenced material: blood, taken at baseline. The source is a person aged 25 to 85 with non-small cell lung cancer.

The V call is TRBV6-1, the J call TRBJ1-5; tentative D call: TRBD1 (6 bases). Between the trimmed V and J ends, which lost 2 bases and 16 bases, there was a span of 18 bases. The CDR3 contains 13 residues. The germline V gene encodes CDR1 MNHNS and CDR2 SASEGT. CDR3: CASSEYPGGLGHF. CDR3 in DNA: TGTGCCAGCAGTGAATACCCCGGGGGGCTCGGCCATTTT.

The chain is built from TRBV28 and TRBJ1-2, with D uncertain. The CDR3 totals 11 residues. Trimming cost V 4 bases and J 3 bases, with 3 bases left between them. Germline assignment: CDR1 MDHEN and CDR2 SYDVKM. The CDR3 DNA is TGTGCCAGCAGTTGGGACTATGGCTACACCTTC. Translating it yields CASSWDYGYTF.

The gene calls are TRBV30 and TRBJ2-5; 7 bases align to TRBD1. The germline V gene encodes CDR1 GTSNPN and CDR2 SVGIG (reference sequence). This CDR3 spans 16 amino acids. V shed 1 base and J 3 bases; nucleotides not matched to a gene: 11. This CDR3 is CAWSGLIRQGKETQYF. CDR3 nucleotide sequence: TGTGCCTGGAGTGGACTCATAAGACAGGGAAAAGAGACCCAGTACTTC.

The rearrangement uses TRBV7-9 and TRBJ2-7; 9 bases align to TRBD1. The CDR3 covers 14 residues. Germline V lookup: CDR1 SEHNR, CDR2 FQNEAQ (reference sequence). With V trimmed by 5 bases and J by 2 bases, 4 bases remained unmatched. The CDR3 region has the DNA TGTGCCAGCAGCCCGACAGGGGGACCCTACGAGCAGTACTTC. This codes for CASSPTGGPYEQYF.

This clone was seen more than once but under ten times. The gene calls are TRBV7-9 and TRBJ1-2; no reliable D call. The CDR3 spans 13 residues. V was pared by 2 bases and J by 4 bases, with 8 bases between. Germline V lookup: CDR1 SEHNR, CDR2 FQNEAQ (reference sequence). CDR3 coding DNA: TGTGCCAGCAGCTTAATATCGGGCTATGGCTACACCTTC. This translates into CASSLISGYGYTF.

The rearrangement joins TRBV11-2 to TRBJ2-1; 8 bases are a match to TRBD2. Germline V gives CDR1 SGHAT, CDR2 FQNNGV. V dropped 6 bases and J dropped 6; count of bases not matched to a gene: 10. The CDR3 runs 15 residues. DNA of the CDR3: TGTGCCAGCAGTGCGCGGGGGGTCTGGGGCAATGAGCAGTTCTTC. It yields the protein CASSARGVWGNEQFF.

The rearrangement uses TRBV18 and TRBJ2-5, with D maybe TRBD2 (6 bases). Trimming removed 6 bases at V and 1 base at J, with 12 bases between. CDR3 length equals 14 residues. The germline CDR1 and CDR2 sequences are KGHSH and LQKENI. CDR3 nucleotides: TGTGCCAGCTCCCTTTTGGAGGGCCAAGAGACCCAGTACTTC. This translates into CASSLLEGQETQYF.

This clone appeared a few times. The chain carries TRBV27 and TRBJ1-6; D is possibly TRBD1 (5 bases). CDR3 length equals 13 residues. CDR1 is MNHEY and CDR2 is SMNVEV in the germline V gene (reference sequence). With 5 bases removed from V and 10 bases from J, the gap between germline ends came to 12 bases. The CDR3 sequence: CASSLDSWSPLHF. CDR3 in DNA: TGTGCCAGCAGTCTAGACAGTTGGTCACCCCTCCACTTT.

The chain combines TRBV4-2 with TRBJ1-6, with D hard to call. The CDR3 runs to 14 residues. Germline lookup yields CDR1 LGHNA and CDR2 YNFKEQ. Trimming took 0 bases from V and 12 from J, leaving 12 bases between them. The CDR3 DNA reads TGTGCCAGCAGCCAAGACTTACTGGGAGGACCCCTCCACTTT. Amino acids: CASSQDLLGGPLHF.

The table lists this clone with a few counts. The rearrangement links TRBV30 to TRBJ2-2, with D maybe TRBD2 (5 bases). The germline V gene encodes CDR1 GTSNPN and CDR2 SVGIG (reference sequence). The germline V and J ends were trimmed by 2 bases and 6 bases, with 10 bases remaining between them. The CDR3 has 13 amino acids. The chain's CDR3 is CAWSLVGAGELFF. CDR3 nucleotide sequence: TGTGCCTGGAGTCTAGTGGGAGCCGGGGAGCTGTTTTTT.

The gene calls are TRBV27 and TRBJ2-3, with D unclear. Germline V gives CDR1 MNHEY, CDR2 SMNVEV (reference sequence). This CDR3 comprises 12 residues. V was pared by 4 bases and J by 5 bases, with 7 bases between. The CDR3 bases are TGTGCCAGCAGTTCCTGGAGAGATACGCAGTATTTT. Translating gives CASSSWRDTQYF.